The T cell receptor (beta chain) under discussion was sequenced for a study of OX40 agonist ivuxolimab in advanced cancers. Study-wide context: The costimulatory receptor OX40 (CD134) was targeted by ivuxolimab, a fully human IgG2 agonistic monoclonal antibody. Intravenous ivuxolimab was administered to patients every 2 weeks at six dose levels: 0.01, 0.1, 0.3, 1.5, 3 and 10 mg/kg. Of the roughly 52 dose-escalation patients, hepatocellular carcinoma was present in roughly 19, melanoma in around 15, renal cell carcinoma in 9 and head and neck cancer in 9. In the dose-escalation cohort, 82.7% of patients were male, and the mean age was approximately 60 years, with a range of about 20 to 79. Patients were allowed to have had prior anti-PD-1, anti-PD-L1 or anti-CTLA-4 therapy, and 40% of the dose-escalation patients had been treated with checkpoint inhibitors. Partial responses were achieved by three dose-escalation patients, of whom one had hepatocellular carcinoma and two had cutaneous melanoma. Peripheral TCRbeta sequencing was intended to test whether TCR sequence diversity was altered and clonal T-cell expansion was caused by ivuxolimab. The paper reports the monotherapy dose-escalation portion (N of about 47 patients) of the phase I ivuxolimab trial.

Here is what the overall study found, with its caveats: In the 0.1-3.0 mg/kg groups, partial responders were among the patients with the lowest normalized peripheral clonal expansion, particularly in CD8+ T cells. Low levels of normalized T-cell clonal expansion were also seen in some nonresponding patients. On average, CD8+ T cells showed more expanded clones than CD4+ T cells after ivuxolimab. Which antigens the clonally expanded peripheral T cells were specific for was not determined. Clonal expansion of both CD4+ and CD8+ blood T cells was observed from baseline to week 6 at doses 0.1 to 3.0 mg/kg.

Reading from cysteine to phenylalanine, the CDR3 counts 13 amino acids. This entry keeps only the CDR3 DNA: 39 bases, framed from base 1. Cut back by 5 bases and 3 bases, the V and J ends lie 9 bases apart. Via the germline V gene, CDR1 is SGHNT and CDR2 YENEEA. Genomic DNA was extracted from sorted cells for sequencing of the TCRbeta CDR3 region. The immunoSEQ Assay was used to sequence the TCRbeta CDR3 regions. TCRdb took this table from immuneACCESS and kept in-frame rearrangements with V and J called. Such tables lack part of the clones; where checked against another copy, unresolved V genes explain under half of the gap, and the rest is unexplained. This sample comprises about 70,000 clones, roughly nine tenths of them detected only once. Roughly 2% of the sample is taken by the ten largest. The trial excluded patients who had a history of autoimmune disease or were on systemic immunosuppression. In every dose cohort, peripheral blood was drawn for TCR sequencing at baseline, cycle 4 day 1, and cycle 7 day 1. Samples came from an open-label, multicenter, first-in-human phase I dose-escalation trial of ivuxolimab. Adults with locally advanced or metastatic melanoma, renal cell, hepatocellular, or head and neck squamous cell carcinoma were enrolled in the trial. Before TCR sequencing, CD4+ T cells and CD8+ T cells were sorted from peripheral blood as separate populations.

In regard to this clone: What this receptor recognizes is not known. No much larger clone is present one base from it, and per-base qualities are unavailable.

This receptor chain uses TRBV11-3 and TRBJ2-3; the D gene assignment is ambiguous. The receptor was isolated from an adult with an advanced solid tumor such as melanoma, head and neck, liver or kidney cancer. The sample here was CD4+ or CD8+ T cells sorted from blood, taken in a trial of the OX40 agonist ivuxolimab. The CDR3 region reads CASSRALTDTQYF. Read as DNA, the sequence is TGTGCCAGCAGCCGAGCTCTGACAGATACGCAGTATTTT.